Listed below are T cell receptor beta chains from one sample, sequenced in a study of OX40 agonist ivuxolimab in advanced cancers. Produced via immunoSEQ multiplex PCR; TCRdb's table is partial and in-frame only. Seen here are tens of thousands of clones, around nine tenths observed once, and the top ten hold roughly 0.64%. The source material was CD4+ or CD8+ T cells sorted from blood, sampled in a trial of the OX40 agonist ivuxolimab. The receptors originated from an adult with an advanced solid tumor such as melanoma, head and neck, liver or kidney cancer. The CDR3 runs from the conserved cysteine through the conserved F or W. Fields, in order: D gene, clone size, J gene, V gene, CDR3 protein, CDR3 DNA. D genes are given only for firm matches. Clone size is stated in some rows and not others, as once, few, many or a class when expanded.

TRBD1,.,TRBJ2-7,TRBV5-6,CASSLGLRTGKGEQYF,TGTGCCAGCAGCTTGGGACTCCGGACAGGGAAGGGTGAGCAGTACTTC
.,.,TRBJ1-2,TRBV28,CASSAGGARTGYTF,TGTGCCAGCAGCGCCGGGGGGGCAAGAACTGGCTACACCTTC
.,.,TRBJ1-2,TRBV27,CASSPPGKDWPYGYTF,TGTGCCAGCAGCCCCCCAGGGAAGGATTGGCCGTATGGCTACACCTTC
TRBD1,.,TRBJ2-5,TRBV6-1,CASSETGRRETQYF,TGTGCCAGCAGTGAGACAGGGCGGAGGGAGACCCAGTACTTC
.,.,TRBJ1-4,TRBV6-5,CASRTGEKLFF,TGTGCCAGCAGGACAGGTGAAAAACTGTTTTTT
.,once,TRBJ2-2,TRBV7-9,CASSAGGAGNTGELFF,TGTGCCAGCAGCGCTGGGGGCGCGGGGAACACCGGGGAGCTGTTTTTT
.,.,TRBJ2-1,TRBV1,CTSSQGSSGGNEQFF,TGCACCAGCAGCCAAGGGTCTAGCGGGGGCAATGAGCAGTTCTTC
.,.,TRBJ1-1,TRBV30,CARMARTANTEAFF,TGTGCCCGGATGGCCCGGACAGCGAACACTGAAGCTTTCTTT
.,.,TRBJ1-1,TRBV5-4,CASSLGGSQAVTEAFF,TGTGCCAGCAGCTTGGGGGGCAGCCAAGCGGTTACTGAAGCTTTCTTT
.,.,TRBJ1-5,TRBV5-4,CASSLWGSNQPQHF,TGTGCCAGCAGCTTGTGGGGTAGCAATCAGCCCCAGCATTTT
TRBD2,.,TRBJ2-3,TRBV29-1,CSVDGGSGGTDTQYF,TGCAGCGTTGATGGTGGGAGCGGGGGCACAGATACGCAGTATTTT
.,few,TRBJ2-1,TRBV5-1,CASSLVGYNEQFF,TGCGCCAGCAGCTTGGTCGGGTACAATGAGCAGTTCTTC
TRBD2,.,TRBJ2-2,TRBV4-1,CASRSRNVAGGSTGELFF,TGCGCCAGCAGGTCAAGAAATGTAGCGGGAGGTTCCACCGGGGAGCTGTTTTTT
TRBD2,.,TRBJ2-3,TRBV5-1,CASSPVKVAGIDTQYF,TGCGCCAGCAGCCCGGTTAAGGTAGCGGGAATAGATACGCAGTATTTT
.,once,TRBJ1-2,TRBV28,CASSLYAGGQGKIRGYTF,TGTGCCAGCAGTTTATACGCCGGAGGGCAGGGGAAGATTAGGGGCTACACCTTC
TRBD2,once,TRBJ2-1,TRBV2,CASKLAGDNEQFF,TGTGCCAGCAAACTAGCGGGAGACAATGAGCAGTTCTTC
.,.,TRBJ1-3,TRBV4-1,CASSPRTETSSGNTIYF,TGCGCCAGCAGCCCCAGGACAGAGACCAGCTCTGGAAACACCATATATTTT
TRBD1,.,TRBJ2-7,TRBV6-1,CASSGQGSGGSYEQYF,TGTGCCAGCAGTGGACAGGGATCCGGCGGATCCTACGAGCAGTACTTC
TRBD2,.,TRBJ2-1,TRBV5-1,CASSFTAGAGRDEQFF,TGCGCCAGCAGCTTTACCGCGGGGGCCGGGAGGGATGAGCAGTTCTTC
.,few,TRBJ1-6,TRBV10-3,CAISESGRDNSPLHF,TGTGCCATCAGTGAGTCGGGAAGGGATAATTCACCCCTCCACTTT
.,.,TRBJ1-3,TRBV9,CASSVASRGVGNTIYF,TGTGCCAGCAGCGTAGCCTCCCGGGGGGTCGGAAACACCATATATTTT
.,once,TRBJ2-7,TRBV28,CASSVEYEQYF,TGTGCCAGCAGTGTAGAGTACGAGCAGTACTTC
TRBD1,.,TRBJ1-2,TRBV5-5,CASSFTGGNYGYTF,TGTGCCAGCAGCTTTACAGGGGGCAACTATGGCTACACCTTC
TRBD2,.,TRBJ2-1,TRBV27,CASSSAGLGSGNEQFF,TGTGCCAGCAGTTCCGCGGGACTAGGTTCAGGCAATGAGCAGTTCTTC
.,.,TRBJ2-7,TRBV19,CASSKGSYEQYF,TGTGCCAGTAGTAAGGGCAGCTACGAGCAGTACTTC
TRBD2,.,TRBJ2-7,TRBV7-8,CASSLEAGGSAYEQYF,TGTGCCAGCAGCTTAGAGGCGGGAGGGAGTGCCTACGAGCAGTACTTC
TRBD2,.,TRBJ2-1,TRBV27,CASSSTSVFNEQFF,TGTGCCAGCAGTTCCACTAGCGTTTTCAATGAGCAGTTCTTC
TRBD2,.,TRBJ2-3,TRBV18,CASSPKATSGRWADTQYF,TGTGCCAGCTCACCCAAAGCGACTAGCGGGAGATGGGCAGATACGCAGTATTTT
TRBD1,.,TRBJ1-1,TRBV18,CASSPTGGPNTEAFF,TGTGCCAGCTCACCGACAGGGGGACCGAACACTGAAGCTTTCTTT